Reported below is one T cell receptor (beta chain). Its specificity is unknown. The V end lost 2 bases, the J end lost 4 bases, and 15 bases lay between the germline ends. Germline CDR1 is LNHDA and CDR2 is SQIVND (reference sequence). The CDR3 spans 15 residues. Second doses were pooled across both intervals (about 4 or about 12 weeks). This sample is part of a study of T cell responses to AZD1222 COVID-19 vaccine. Study conclusions and caveats: Repertoire collection took place solely once the T cell response had peaked. Possibly, clonal diversity was underestimated; donors were largely white British and included more females.

Sequencing was performed with immunoSEQ multiplex PCR; in TCRdb, only in-frame clones are kept and a portion is missing. The profile shows over 100,000 clones, approximately 91% of them singletons. V and J are TRBV19 and TRBJ2-7; D possibly corresponds to TRBD1 (6 bases). The TCR originated in an adult who received the AZD1222 COVID-19 vaccine. The material sequenced was peripheral blood, taken 28 days after the second AZD1222 dose. The CDR3 sequence: CASSISARGRYEQYF. The CDR3 DNA reads TGTGCCAGTAGTATATCAGCCAGGGGTCGATACGAGCAGTACTTC.